This is a list of T cell receptor beta chains from one sample in a study of cytomegalovirus exposure and HLA in healthy donors. Clones were sequenced by immunoSEQ multiplex PCR, and TCRdb holds only the in-frame ones, with some missing. The data show some 140,000 clones, approximately 79% seen once. The sequenced sample consisted of PBMCs. The receptors were gathered from a man aged 18 to 30 in good health and CMV-seronegative. Both conserved end residues are part of each CDR3. Fields, in order: clone size, J gene, V gene, D gene, CDR3 DNA, CDR3 protein. A D gene is named only where the DNA matches it firmly. Rows may omit the clone size; those that give it use once, few, many or a size class.

few	TRBJ1-5	TRBV5-6	-	TGTGCCAGCAGCTTGTTGAGGGGCAATCAGCCCCAGCATTTT	CASSLLRGNQPQHF
once	TRBJ2-5	TRBV5-6	-	TGTGCCAGCAGCTTGGATGCCCTCGCGAGCCAGTACTTC	CASSLDALASQYF
-	TRBJ2-5	TRBV7-9	TRBD1	TGTGCCAGCAGCCTACTCGGGACAGGGGGCGCGGCGGAGACCCAGTACTTC	CASSLLGTGGAAETQYF
-	TRBJ2-7	TRBV28	-	TGTGCCAGCAGTTTGCGGTACGAGCAGTACTTC	CASSLRYEQYF
-	TRBJ2-7	TRBV28	-	TGTGCCAGCAGTTTCGTGGCGGGTGAGCAGTACTTC	CASSFVAGEQYF
-	TRBJ1-1	TRBV20-1	-	TGCAGTGCTGACCTGGCGGTTGGGGCTTTCTTT	CSADLAVGAFF
-	TRBJ1-2	TRBV6-1	-	TGTGCCAGCAGTGAAGCGCCGGGCTATGGCTACACCTTC	CASSEAPGYGYTF
-	TRBJ1-1	TRBV6-1	-	TGTGCCAGCAGTGCGGACAGCCTTAAAGCTTTCTTT	CASSADSLKAFF
-	TRBJ1-5	TRBV7-2	-	TGTGCCAGCAGCCAGGGCAATCAGCCCCAGCATTTT	CASSQGNQPQHF
-	TRBJ1-2	TRBV25-1	-	TGTGCCAGCAGTGAATATCAGGGTGGCTACACCTTC	CASSEYQGGYTF
-	TRBJ2-2	TRBV5-4	TRBD1	TGTGCCAGCAGCTCGCGGACAGGGGGAGTTACCGGGGAGCTGTTTTTT	CASSSRTGGVTGELFF
few	TRBJ2-3	TRBV7-9	-	TGTTGCTCCTGGGGCCCACTCACAGATACGCAGTATTTT	CCSWGPLTDTQYF
few	TRBJ1-5	TRBV7-9	-	TGTGCCAGCAGCTTAGGTGGGCAGGGAGGCCAGCCCCAGCATTTT	CASSLGGQGGQPQHF
once	TRBJ2-5	TRBV10-3	-	TGTGCCATCAGCGCCAGGGCGGGAAGTGAAGAGACCCAGTACTTC	CAISARAGSEETQYF
-	TRBJ1-6	TRBV5-8	TRBD1	TGTGCCAGCAGCCCGGGACAGAGCTCCTATAATTCACCCCTCCACTTT	CASSPGQSSYNSPLHF
few	TRBJ1-1	TRBV29-1	TRBD1	TGCAGCGGCAGGACAGGGGGAGAAGCTTTCTTT	CSGRTGGEAFF
-	TRBJ1-5	TRBV6-1	-	TGCGCCAGCAGATTGGGACTCAATCAGCCCCAGCATTTT	CASRLGLNQPQHF
-	TRBJ2-5	TRBV2	TRBD1	TGTGCCAGCAGGGGACACACAGGGGTGGGGACCCAGTACTTC	CASRGHTGVGTQYF
-	TRBJ1-1	TRBV5-4	-	TGTGCCAGCAGCCTTCGCGGGGCTGAAGCTTTCTTT	CASSLRGAEAFF
-	TRBJ1-5	TRBV7-2	TRBD1	TGTGCCAGCAGCCAAGGGGACAGGGGAAAAGCTCAGCCCCAGCATTTT	CASSQGDRGKAQPQHF
-	TRBJ1-2	TRBV21-1	-	TGTGCCAGCAGCCAGGAGGGGACGCCTGCCAAAAGCGATAACTATGGCTACACCTTC	CASSQEGTPAKSDNYGYTF
-	TRBJ1-1	TRBV2	TRBD1	TGTGCCAACAGTGTCGGGACAGGGGTTTTGTTAGCTGAAGCTTTCTTT	CANSVGTGVLLAEAFF
few	TRBJ1-1	TRBV4-1	-	TGCGCCAGCAGCCAAGACCGCGGGGGGACTCTGTTGAACACTGAAGCTTTCTTT	CASSQDRGGTLLNTEAFF
-	TRBJ1-2	TRBV7-9	TRBD1	TGTGCCAGCAGCCTCGACAGGGTTGATGGCTACACCTTC	CASSLDRVDGYTF
-	TRBJ2-5	TRBV4-1	-	TGCGCCAGCAGCCAAGATAGGGGCCAAGAGACCCAGTACTTC	CASSQDRGQETQYF
few	TRBJ1-3	TRBV7-2	TRBD1	TGTGCCAGCAGCCGGGGACAGGGGAACACCATATATTTT	CASSRGQGNTIYF
-	TRBJ1-1	TRBV7-2	-	TGTGCCAGCAGCTTTGAATGGGAGGATGAAGCTTTCTTT	CASSFEWEDEAFF
once	TRBJ2-3	TRBV6-5	-	TGTGCCAGCAGTTACTCTGGGAGAGCTGATTCTCATACGCAGTATTTT	CASSYSGRADSHTQYF
-	TRBJ2-7	TRBV5-4	TRBD1	TGTGCCAGCAGCTCGGGACAGGGTCGGCGCGAGCAGTACTTC	CASSSGQGRREQYF
-	TRBJ2-5	TRBV27	TRBD2	TGTGCCAGCAGAGGGACTAGCGGGGGTTGGGGCCAAGAGACCCAGTACTTC	CASRGTSGGWGQETQYF
-	TRBJ2-7	TRBV4-1	-	TGCGCCAGCAGCCAAGACAGGGGCTACGAGCAGTACTTC	CASSQDRGYEQYF
once	TRBJ2-7	TRBV15	TRBD1	TGTGCCACCAGCAGGGCTCAGGGACAGGGTTACGAGCAGTACTTC	CATSRAQGQGYEQYF